What follows are 11 T cell receptor beta chains derived from one specimen sequenced in a study of T cell repertoires in cytomegalovirus infection. Using its own MiXCR run on the reads, TCRdb lists one record per CDR3 protein. The data contain about 320,000 distinct CDR3 sequences, over 7.5% of them seen just once; the ten biggest clones take up 4.3%. Sample: PBMCs. Receptor source: a human donor in good health (CMV status not recorded). Some clones in this sample may be carry-over from other donors' samples.

Only a few counts were recorded for this clonotype. The gene calls are TRBV27 and TRBJ1-5, with D unclear. Trimming removed 8 bases from V and 0 bases from J, with 17 bases in between. CDR1 and CDR2 from the germline V gene are MNHEY and SMNVEV (reference sequence). CDR3 size: 16 residues. CDR3 amino acids: CASRPGVAYSNQPQHF. The DNA for the CDR3 is TGTGCCAGCCGACCCGGTGTTGCCTATAGCAATCAGCCCCAGCATTTT.

This clonotype has just a few counts. The rearrangement links TRBV5-5 to TRBJ1-2; 12 bases fit TRBD1. CDR1 SGHKS and CDR2 YYEKEE come from the germline V gene (reference sequence). The CDR3 runs 17 residues. The junction had 7 bases not matched to a gene; V was cut back by 0 bases and J by 4 bases. CDR3 in DNA: TGTGCCAGCAGCTTGGGTGGGACAGGGGGCGCATCCTATGGCTACACCTTC. It yields the protein CASSLGGTGGASYGYTF. The full variable domain, with the rest looked up from reference TRBV5-5 and TRBJ1-2, is DAGVTQSPTHLIKTRGQQVTLRCSPISGHKSVSWYQQVLGQGPQFIFQYYEKEERGRGNFPDRFSARQFPNYSSELNVNALLLGDSALYLCASSLGGTGGASYGYTFGSGTRLTVV.

This clonotype has a count of ten or more. The chain couples TRBV20-1 to TRBJ2-7, with D possibly TRBD2 on 5 matching bases. CDR1 and CDR2 from the germline V gene are DFQATT and SNEGSKA (reference sequence). V lost 5 bases to trimming and J lost 7 bases, with 21 bases between them. The CDR3 extends over 14 amino acids. CDR3 sequence reads: CSAPPLVGRREQYF. The CDR3, as DNA: TGCAGTGCTCCCCCCCTTGTGGGAAGGAGGGAGCAGTACTTC.

This clonotype came up a few times. The rearrangement links TRBV4-1 to TRBJ1-2, with D possibly matching TRBD1 (5 bases). The germline CDR1 and CDR2 sequences are MGHRA and YSYEKL. V lost 1 base to trimming and J lost 4 bases, with 13 bases between them. The CDR3 has 15 residues. The CDR3 bases are TGCGCCAGCAGCCAAGGGGACGGGTCAGTCTATGGCTACACCTTC. Its protein is CASSQGDGSVYGYTF.

The chain combines TRBV15 with TRBJ2-7; no definite D call. Germline values: CDR1 LNHNV, CDR2 YYDKDF (reference sequence). The V gene lost 0 bases and the J gene lost 0 bases, with 6 bases spanning the gap. CDR3 size: 14 residues. CDR3 nucleotide sequence: TGTGCCACCAGCAGAGATAGGAGCTCCTACGAGCAGTACTTC. Encoded protein: CATSRDRSSYEQYF.

The chain couples TRBV27 to TRBJ2-3, with 7 nucleotides matching TRBD2. Germline CDR1 reads MNHEY; CDR2 reads SMNVEV (reference sequence). CDR3 length: 15 amino acids. Trimming cost V 8 bases and J 6 bases; bases outside gene matches: 14. The CDR3 DNA sequence: TGTGCCAGCGCTTACTTAGCGGGTGGGGGGGATACGCAGTATTTT. It yields the protein CASAYLAGGGDTQYF.

This clonotype was seen at least ten times. This chain uses TRBV7-9 with TRBJ1-5; D gene unclear. CDR3 size: 12 residues. V was pared by 6 bases and J by 6 bases, with 9 bases between. Germline values: CDR1 SEHNR, CDR2 FQNEAQ (reference sequence). The CDR3, as DNA: TGTGCCAGCAGTGCGACTAGTCAGCCCCAGCATTTT. As protein: CASSATSQPQHF.

Comment on this clonotype: Its ends do not fully match the called genes, so a read error is possible. The genes are TRBV25-1 and TRBJ1-1; 9 positions match TRBD1. The CDR3 is 17 residues long. Germline CDR1 is MGHDK and CDR2 is SYGVNS. The CDR3 DNA is TGTGCCAGCATTGAAGCCGGGACAGGGTACAAGAACACTGAAGCTTTCTTT. Encoded protein: CASIEAGTGYKNTEAFF.

The chain uses TRBV19 and TRBJ1-5, with 8 bases fitting TRBD1. The CDR3 sequence is 15 residues long. Germline V gene data show CDR1 as LNHDA and CDR2 as SQIVND (reference sequence). V gave up 6 bases and J gave up 5 bases; unmatched junction bases: 9. CDR3 in amino acids: CASRKRGQAYQPQHF. CDR3 DNA sequence: TGTGCCAGTAGAAAGCGGGGACAGGCGTATCAGCCCCAGCATTTT.

The CDR3 spells CSVSDGNYGYTF. The DNA of the CDR3 is TGCAGTGTTTCTGACGGAAACTATGGCTACACCTTC. V usage is TRBV20-1 and J usage is TRBJ1-2, with no clear D. V was shortened by 7 bases and J by 2 bases, with 11 bases between the two germline ends. The CDR3 consists of 12 residues. Germline-derived CDR1 and CDR2 are DFQATT and SNEGSKA (reference sequence).

This clonotype was recorded at least ten times. The chain employs TRBV27 and TRBJ1-1; TRBD1 agrees at 8 bases. Germline V lookup: CDR1 MNHEY, CDR2 SMNVEV (reference sequence). The CDR3 is 12 residues long. J was trimmed by 4 bases and V by 7 bases; bases with no gene match: 2. CDR3 sequence (DNA): TGTGCCAGCAAAACAGGGGGCACTGAAGCTTTCTTT. Residues: CASKTGGTEAFF.